The 3 T cell receptor beta chains below were found in one sample sequenced in a study of cytomegalovirus exposure and HLA in healthy donors. 13 Jbeta primers and 60 Vbeta primers were used for the PCR. Data came from immunoSEQ multiplex PCR; TCRdb stores just in-frame clones and leaves some out. This repertoire shows 110,000 or so clones, over 60% found once; its top ten account for about 8.5%. The material sequenced was PBMCs. The receptor source for this set is a young man in good health and CMV-seropositive.

CDR3 DNA: TGTGCCAGCAGTTATTTTCTTGGCGGGGGGCGGGGTGAGCAGTTCTTC. As protein: CASSYFLGGGRGEQFF. V is TRBV6-5 and J is TRBJ2-1, with TRBD2 matching over 8 bases. Germline V lookup: CDR1 MNHEY, CDR2 SVGAGI. The CDR3 runs 16 residues. Unmatched junction bases numbered 13, after V lost 3 bases and J lost 9 bases.

The chain joins TRBV5-4 to TRBJ2-1; 9 bases are shared with TRBD2. Germline V CDR1 and CDR2: SGHNT, YYREEE (reference sequence). The J segment lost 2 bases and the V segment lost 3 bases, leaving 9 bases of the junction unmatched. The CDR3 extends over 17 amino acids. DNA for the CDR3: TGTGCCAGCAGCTCCCCTACTAGCGGGCCGGCCTACAATGAGCAGTTCTTC. It encodes CASSSPTSGPAYNEQFF.

The chain joins TRBV28 to TRBJ2-7; weak D call: TRBD2 (6 bases). The V gene lost 2 bases and the J gene lost 4 bases, with 6 bases spanning the gap. Germline-derived CDR1 and CDR2 are MDHEN and SYDVKM. The CDR3 length is 12 residues. The CDR3 region has the DNA TGTGCCAGCAGTTTAGCGGGGTACGAGCAGTACGTC. Protein product: CASSLAGYEQYV.